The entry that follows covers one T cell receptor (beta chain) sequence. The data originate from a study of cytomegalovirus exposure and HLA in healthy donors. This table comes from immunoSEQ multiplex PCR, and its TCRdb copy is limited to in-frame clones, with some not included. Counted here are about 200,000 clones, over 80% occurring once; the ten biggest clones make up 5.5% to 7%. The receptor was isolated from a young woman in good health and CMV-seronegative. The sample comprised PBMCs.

CDR3 DNA: TGTGCCAGCAGCCAAGGGTTAGGTGGGGGAGCCTACAATGAGCAGTTCTTC. This translates into CASSQGLGGGAYNEQFF. The chain is built from TRBV14 and TRBJ2-1; D tentatively fits TRBD1 or TRBD2 (5 bases each). V lost 1 base and J lost 2, with 15 bases in between. The CDR3 totals 17 residues. CDR1 is SGHDN, CDR2 FVKESK, per germline.